This T cell receptor (beta chain) was captured by sequencing in a study of cytomegalovirus exposure and HLA in healthy donors (dated by TCRdb to the late 2010s). In the study overall: In an earlier analysis of about 560 of the donors, 250 to 350 Gb of sequence data and 95 million to 130 million unique TCR beta sequences from about 179 million T cells were reported. An early release covering just under 650 HLA-typed donors comprised about 310 gigabases of sequencing data and roughly 86 million unique TCR sequences. Among the approximately 430 genotyped donors, approximately 76% belonged to the genetic ancestry cluster associated with self-reported Caucasian donors. The study aimed to test whether cataloging public T cell receptors could reveal signatures of past pathogen exposure. The T cell repertoires of 666 subjects were profiled by immunosequencing and related to cytomegalovirus serostatus. Besides the first cohort of 666 subjects, a separate validation cohort made up of 120 different subjects was used. The study combined high-throughput TCR immunosequencing, statistical association of individual TCRs with disease status, and machine learning to predict cytomegalovirus infection status. To study patterns of TCR occurrence, a later analysis re-analyzed previously published TCR beta repertoires from 666 donors and added high-resolution HLA genotyping. In the later analysis, no new phenotypic data were used to find candidate immune exposures; instead, reliance was placed on TCR beta sequences and their occurrence across donors. To decide whether each TCR beta V gene segment behaved as functional or pseudogenic, an earlier analysis of 587 of the donors relied on high-throughput TCR beta sequencing. Donor age, sex, ethnicity and CMV serostatus were collected together with the repertoire data. A later genetic analysis used genome-wide SNP genotypes for about 60% of the roughly 700 donors, treating that subset as a discovery cohort. All discovery cohort repertoires had been generated using a single sequencing platform. HLA typing covered class I and class II loci at four-digit resolution. Typing coverage differed by locus: A, B, C, DRB1 and DQB1 were typed in about 629-640 donors, DQA1 in 522, DPA1 in 606, and DPB1 in 400 to 490. About five DR-DQ haplotypes were handled as single units for association and clustering, since linkage in the cohort was strong. Among around 400 genotyped donors of the cohort, an average of about 240,000 unique TCR beta nucleotide sequences was sequenced per donor, of which about 18% were non-productive.

As for this clone: Its antigen specificity is not known. Nothing much larger sits one base from this clone, and base qualities are not available.

The cohort was made up of about 670 healthy bone marrow donors. All cohort members were sampled while nominally healthy, although unrecorded immune exposures were likely present. The donor tested CMV seronegative and was one of the 352 seronegative cohort members. Each donor provided a peripheral blood sample, and peripheral blood mononuclear cells were used for TCR beta sequencing. Genomic DNA was extracted from the blood cell samples with the Qiagen DNeasy Blood Extraction Kit. Library method: the immunoSEQ multiplex PCR assay. The multiplex PCR relied on a mix of 60 forward primers for TCR Vbeta segments and 13 reverse primers for TCR Jbeta segments. A multiplex PCR assay on genomic DNA amplified the CDR3 region of rearranged TCR beta genes. On the Illumina HiSeq System, the amplified TCR beta libraries were sequenced as 87-base-pair reads. As for the authors' bioinformatics: Across the 700 or so repertoires, a later analysis counted tens of millions of unique TCR beta chains, 9.5 million to 13 million of which were shared by at least two donors. Raw reads were error-corrected and collapsed into unique sequences by a nearest-neighbor algorithm in which closely related sequences were merged to remove PCR and sequencing errors. CDR3 sequences were aligned to IMGT reference sequences to assign V, D and J gene segments. For a sequence to be retained, a match of at least six nucleotides to both a V gene segment and a J gene segment was required. Rearrangements were called productive when the CDR3 lacked stop codons and stayed in frame with V and J; all others were non-productive. CDR3 was defined by IMGT convention, running from the second conserved V-encoded cysteine to the conserved J-encoded phenylalanine. Sequences without an unambiguous match to a single V gene segment were excluded from the earlier analysis of several hundred of the donors. An earlier analysis of several hundred of the donors called V segments functional above 56.7% productive rearrangements and segregating when the between-donor standard deviation exceeded 5%. A statistical classification framework was built for diagnosing cytomegalovirus status from the catalog of TCR beta chain sequences. In a later analysis, TCR nucleotide sequences were compared against IMGT/GENE-DB human TR gene sequences so that V and J genes could be assigned. The TCRdist pipeline was used in a later analysis to assign CDR3 sequences and most-parsimonious VDJ recombination scenarios. In a later analysis, every TCR beta chain was defined by the combination of its CDR3 amino acid sequence and its V-gene family, and reads without a unique V-gene family were dropped. A later analysis removed 550 to 650 highly shared, low-generation-probability nucleotide sequences to deal with suspected cross-contamination and a sequencing artifact. For each public chain, a later analysis derived a clonal expansion index from normalized ranks of inferred template counts within each repertoire. In a later analysis, generation probabilities were computed using a VDJ recombination model fitted to out-of-frame rearrangements, and the results were checked against IGoR. In a later analysis, TCR-TCR, TCR-HLA and TCR-CMV co-occurrence was scored with hypergeometric tests, and a repertoire-size bias correction was applied to TCR pairs. False discovery rates were estimated in a later analysis by permuting HLA or CMV assignments 20 times. In a later analysis, co-occurring TCRs were grouped with DBSCAN, and TCRdist sequence similarity was added when clustering was performed within HLA-allele-positive subsets. For co-occurrence clustering, repertoires with fewer than 30,000 or more than 120,000 public chains were excluded, along with 4 to 6 repertoires with anomalous nucleotide sharing. Entries here come from immuneACCESS through TCRdb and include only in-frame sequences with V and J called. Some clones fail to appear in such tables; in the studies checked, an unresolved V gene covers under half of the shortfall, and the cause of the remainder is unknown. V, J and clone size reflect that table, while D and trimming were determined from the DNA. In this sample the table shows 120,000 to 150,000 clones, 70% to 85% of which occur a single time. 3.4% of the sample is in the top ten clones.

The CDR3 contains 16 residues, cysteine and phenylalanine counted. Only CDR3 DNA remains: 48 bases, in frame from the first base. V loses 0 bases, J loses 0 bases, and the germline ends lie 8 bases apart. CDR1 and CDR2 are read off the germline V gene as MNHEY and SVGAGI. The paper's findings and limits, for the study overall: According to a later analysis, most CMV-associated TCR beta chains appeared to be HLA-restricted, and the HLA associations seemed to be driven largely by CMV exposure. Linkage disequilibrium might explain the correlated functional status among segregating V segments, but an unknown experimental factor could not be ruled out. Some IMGT-functional V segments, including TRBV6-2 and TRBV6-3, could not be distinguished by the 87-base-pair reads and were therefore excluded. In vitro tests confirmed that a few of the cytomegalovirus-associated TCR beta chains recognize cytomegalovirus antigens. An association between a missense DCLRE1C variant and V-gene and J-gene trimming of TCR beta chains was found in a later genetic analysis and replicated in an independent cohort. An earlier analysis of approximately 590 of the donors showed that most TCR beta V segments appeared in productive rearrangements either about 87% or about 30% of the time, which broadly matched IMGT annotations. Because HLA typing was missing for some donors at each locus, association tests included only the typed subset. A total of around 150 TCR beta chains were listed by the study as associated with cytomegalovirus. Presence/absence analyses assumed roughly uniform sequencing depth across donors, an assumption that may not hold. In a later analysis, HLA-associated TCR beta chains showed more clonal expansion and lower generation probabilities than non-associated chains that were equally common. Because counts were too low, 15 to 20 rarely observed V segments, including chromosome 9 orphons, were excluded from the earlier analysis of 587 of the donors. In a later analysis, several top co-occurrence clusters were reported to appear linked to parvovirus B19, influenza, CMV and Epstein-Barr virus. According to a later analysis, TCR association rates differed among HLA loci, with DRB1 alleles showing the most associated TCRs and HLA-C alleles showing the fewest. At a false discovery rate of 0.05, a later analysis linked some 17,000 TCR beta sequences to specific HLA alleles. Cytomegalovirus status was reported to be diagnosed by the classifier with high specificity and sensitivity in both the original and validation cohorts. A cluster of highly shared sequence variants was judged likely to represent a technical artifact of the sequencing pipeline. Immune exposure information for the cohort was limited to CMV serostatus. A later genetic analysis reported fewer N-insertions in productive TCRs among donors in an Asian-associated ancestry cluster than the approximately 700-donor mean. Strong co-occurrence of HLA alleles, especially DR and DQ, made assigning TCR associations to individual alleles difficult. A further reported finding was that TCR beta sequences accurately predicted the HLA-A and HLA-B alleles for most subjects in the first cohort. Most TCR sequences were observed very rarely across donors, whereas some public TCRs were present in many individuals. Only TCR beta chains were sequenced in this cohort, and the absence of alpha or paired-chain data limited detectable features. The authors suggested that the approach could potentially be extended to other disease states and immunological phenotypes.

This TCR was sampled from a male donor in good health and CMV-seronegative. Sequencing was carried out using PBMCs. The V and J genes are TRBV6-5 and TRBJ2-2; no D gene can be assigned with confidence. The encoded CDR3 is CASSYSGVANTGELFF. The nucleotides are TGTGCCAGCAGTTACTCCGGAGTAGCGAACACCGGGGAGCTGTTTTTT.